This TCR beta chain is drawn from a study of molecular identifiers for immune sequencing clone quantification. This clonotype was detected ten times or more. The CDR3 length is 18 residues. Germline CDR1 MNHEY, CDR2 SMNVEV (reference sequence). Trimming cost V 5 bases and J 5 bases, with 27 bases left between them. TCRdb reanalysed the PCR reads using MiXCR and keeps one entry per CDR3 protein. The sample has about 640,000 distinct CDR3 sequences, about 20% seen once. The TCR originated in a human donor in good health. Some libraries in this study had Jurkat cell RNA spiked in. Specimen: naive CD8+ T cells from blood, with Jurkat cell RNA spiked in. Subset reported: FACS-sorted CD8+CD4-CCR7+CD45RA+ naive T cells. The chain has TRBV27 and TRBJ2-5; maybe TRBD1 (6 bases). CDR3 residues: CASSPLLYGIPQGETQYF. The CDR3 DNA reads as TGTGCCAGCAGTCCCCTTTTATACGGGATCCCCCAGGGGGAGACCCAGTACTTC.